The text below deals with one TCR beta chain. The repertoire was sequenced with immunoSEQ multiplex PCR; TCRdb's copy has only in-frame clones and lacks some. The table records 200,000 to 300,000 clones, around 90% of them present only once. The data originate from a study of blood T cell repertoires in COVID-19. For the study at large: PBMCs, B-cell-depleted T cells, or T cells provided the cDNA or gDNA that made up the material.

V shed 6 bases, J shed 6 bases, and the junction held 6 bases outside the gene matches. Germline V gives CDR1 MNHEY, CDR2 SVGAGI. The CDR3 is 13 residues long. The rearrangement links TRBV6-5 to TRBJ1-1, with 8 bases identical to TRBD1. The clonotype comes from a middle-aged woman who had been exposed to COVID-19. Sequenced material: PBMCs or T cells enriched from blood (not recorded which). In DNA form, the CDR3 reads TGTGCCAGCAGCGACAGGGGTACGGCTGAAGCTTTCTTT. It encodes CASSDRGTAEAFF.